The clone carrying this T cell receptor beta chain came up a few times. The antigen is not known. These data come from a study of CD8 T cells in ankylosing spondylitis. Notes on the study in general: CD8+ by phenotype, disease-linked clones were relatively rare in peripheral blood. Ankylosing spondylitis blood seemed to carry a telltale TCR beta motif made of several highly homologous variants. A subset of motif variants has previously been described in the synovial fluid and blood of reactive arthritis. The study looked at matched synovial fluid samples from ankylosing spondylitis patients. Disease-linked clones were reported to be significantly enriched there.

The authors made TCR beta libraries by quantitative 5'-RACE with molecular barcodes. TCRdb re-analysed the 5' RACE reads in MiXCR, keeping a single row per CDR3 protein. The table lists 750,000 to 850,000 distinct CDR3 sequences, about an eighth of them singletons. The V end lost 7 bases, the J end lost 2 bases, and 9 bases lay between the germline ends. This CDR3 is 13 amino acids long. The sample consisted of blood, either unsorted or a sorted T cell fraction (not recorded which). This clonotype was obtained from a male donor with ankylosing spondylitis. The V and J genes are TRBV12-3 or TRBV12-4 and TRBJ1-3; D is perhaps TRBD1 (6 bases). The chain's CDR3 is CASKWTAGNTIYF. The DNA of the CDR3 is TGTGCCAGCAAATGGACAGCTGGAAACACCATATATTTT.